These 2 T cell receptor beta chains originate from one sample sequenced in a study of blood T cell repertoires in COVID-19. TCRdb keeps only in-frame clones here, not all; method: immunoSEQ multiplex PCR. The table shows roughly 43,000 clones, with about 83% occurring only once. Material for sequencing was peripheral blood. The receptors originated from a woman older than 75 with acute or convalescent COVID-19.

The gene calls are TRBV5-6 and TRBJ2-7, with 8 positions matching TRBD1. The CDR3 loop spans 13 amino acids. With V trimmed by 7 bases and J by 6 bases, 9 bases remained unmatched. CDR1 is SGHDT, CDR2 YYEEEE, per germline. In nucleotides, the CDR3 is TGTGCCAGCGGAAAAGGACAGGGCGGCGAGCAGTACTTC. Amino acids: CASGKGQGGEQYF.

In its sample, this clone was seen once. The chain uses TRBV7-9 and TRBJ2-3, with 7 bases lining up with TRBD1. Per the germline V gene, CDR1 is SEHNR and CDR2 is FQNEAQ (reference sequence). The CDR3 sequence is 14 residues long. Germline trimming cut 1 base from V and 3 bases from J; bases unmatched to any gene: 1. The CDR3 DNA reads TGTGCCAGCAGCTTAGGGGACAGTACAGATACGCAGTATTTT. It yields the protein CASSLGDSTDTQYF.